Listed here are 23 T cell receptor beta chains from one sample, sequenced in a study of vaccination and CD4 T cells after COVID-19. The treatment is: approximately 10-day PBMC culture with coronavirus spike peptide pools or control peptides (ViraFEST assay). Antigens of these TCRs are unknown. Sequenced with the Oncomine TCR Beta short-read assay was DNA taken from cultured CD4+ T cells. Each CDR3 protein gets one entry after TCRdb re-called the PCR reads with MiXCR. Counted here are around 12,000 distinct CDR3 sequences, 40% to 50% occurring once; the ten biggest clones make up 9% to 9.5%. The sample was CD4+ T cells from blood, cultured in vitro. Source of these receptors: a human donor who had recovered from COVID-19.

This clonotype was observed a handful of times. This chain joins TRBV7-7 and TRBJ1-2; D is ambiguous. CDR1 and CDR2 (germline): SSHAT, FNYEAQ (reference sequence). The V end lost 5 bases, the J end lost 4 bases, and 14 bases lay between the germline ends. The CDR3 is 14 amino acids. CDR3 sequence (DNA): TGTGCCAGCAGCCTCAAGACCCGTTTCTATGGCTACACCTTC. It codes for CASSLKTRFYGYTF.

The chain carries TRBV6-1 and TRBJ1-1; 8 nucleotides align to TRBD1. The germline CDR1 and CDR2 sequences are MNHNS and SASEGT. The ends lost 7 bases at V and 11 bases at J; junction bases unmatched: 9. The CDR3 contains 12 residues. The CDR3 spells CASTGQGTMAFF. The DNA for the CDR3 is TGTGCCAGCACCGGACAGGGTACGATGGCTTTCTTT.

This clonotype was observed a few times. This chain's CDR3 is CASSSARRGYNSPLHF. For the CDR3, the DNA is TGTGCCAGCAGTTCGGCCCGCCGGGGATATAATTCACCCCTCCACTTT. The chain uses TRBV27 and TRBJ1-6, with D unclear. The germline V and J ends were trimmed by 4 bases and 4 bases, with 14 bases remaining between them. There are 16 residues in the CDR3. Germline V lookup: CDR1 MNHEY, CDR2 SMNVEV (reference sequence).

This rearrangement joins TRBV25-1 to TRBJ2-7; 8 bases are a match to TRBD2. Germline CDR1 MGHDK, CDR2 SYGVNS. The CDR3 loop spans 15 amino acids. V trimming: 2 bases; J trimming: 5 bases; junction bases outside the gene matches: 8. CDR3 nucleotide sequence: TGTGCCAGCAGTGAAGCTTTAGCGGGAAAAAACGAGCAGTACTTC. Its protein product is CASSEALAGKNEQYF.

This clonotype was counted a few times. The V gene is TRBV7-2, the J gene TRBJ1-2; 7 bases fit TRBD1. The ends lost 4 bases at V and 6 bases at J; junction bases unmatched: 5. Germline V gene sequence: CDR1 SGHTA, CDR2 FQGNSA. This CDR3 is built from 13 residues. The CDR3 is CASSSRQGNGYTF. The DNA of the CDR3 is TGTGCCAGCAGCTCCAGACAGGGCAATGGCTACACCTTC. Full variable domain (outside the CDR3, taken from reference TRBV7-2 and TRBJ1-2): GAGVSQSPSNKVTEKGKDVELRCDPISGHTALYWYRQSLGQGLEFLIYFQGNSAPDKSGLPSDRFSAERTGGSVSTLTIQRTQQEDSAVYLCASSSRQGNGYTFGSGTRLTVV.

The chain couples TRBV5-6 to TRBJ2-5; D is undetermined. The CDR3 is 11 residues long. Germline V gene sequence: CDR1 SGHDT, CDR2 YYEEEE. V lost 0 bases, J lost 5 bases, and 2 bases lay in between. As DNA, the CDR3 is TGTGCCAGCAGCTTGGCCGAGACCCAGTACTTC. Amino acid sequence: CASSLAETQYF.

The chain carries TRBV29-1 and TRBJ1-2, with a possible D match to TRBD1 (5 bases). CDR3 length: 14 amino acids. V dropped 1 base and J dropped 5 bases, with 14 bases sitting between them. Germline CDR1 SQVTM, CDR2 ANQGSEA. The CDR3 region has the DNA TGCAGCGTTGAAGGAGGGTTTCGGGGGTATGGCTACACCTTC. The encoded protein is CSVEGGFRGYGYTF. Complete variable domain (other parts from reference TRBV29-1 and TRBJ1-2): SAVISQKPSRDICQRGTSLTIQCQVDSQVTMMFWYRQQPGQSLTLIATANQGSEATYESGFVIDKFPISRPNLTFSTLTVSNMSPEDSSIYLCSVEGGFRGYGYTFGSGTRLTVV.

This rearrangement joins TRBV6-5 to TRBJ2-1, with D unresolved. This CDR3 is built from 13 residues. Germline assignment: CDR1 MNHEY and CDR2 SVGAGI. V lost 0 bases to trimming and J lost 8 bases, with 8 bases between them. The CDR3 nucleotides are TGTGCCAGCAGTTACTCAGGGTCGTATGAGCAGTTCTTC. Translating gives CASSYSGSYEQFF.

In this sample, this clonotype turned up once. The CDR3 DNA sequence: TGCAGTGCTAGAGAGTTACGCCGGAGGCAAGAGACCCAGTACTTC. This codes for CSARELRRRQETQYF. The chain combines TRBV20-1 with TRBJ2-5; D might be TRBD2 (5 bases). V dropped 0 bases and J dropped 2 bases, with 13 bases sitting between them. CDR1 DFQATT and CDR2 SNEGSKA come from the germline V gene (reference sequence). The CDR3 sequence is 15 residues long.

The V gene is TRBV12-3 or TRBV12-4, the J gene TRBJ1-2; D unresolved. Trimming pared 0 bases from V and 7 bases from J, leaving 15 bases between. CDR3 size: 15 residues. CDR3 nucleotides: TGTGCCAGCAGTTTAGCGAGGCGAGAACGCGGTGGCTACACCTTC. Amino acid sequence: CASSLARRERGGYTF.

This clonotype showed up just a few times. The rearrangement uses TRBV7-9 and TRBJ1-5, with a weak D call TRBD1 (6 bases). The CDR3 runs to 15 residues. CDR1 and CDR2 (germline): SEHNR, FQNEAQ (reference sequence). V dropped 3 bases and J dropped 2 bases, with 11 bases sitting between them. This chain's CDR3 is CASSLGGSGNQPQHF. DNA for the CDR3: TGTGCCAGCAGCTTGGGGGGCAGCGGCAATCAGCCCCAGCATTTT.

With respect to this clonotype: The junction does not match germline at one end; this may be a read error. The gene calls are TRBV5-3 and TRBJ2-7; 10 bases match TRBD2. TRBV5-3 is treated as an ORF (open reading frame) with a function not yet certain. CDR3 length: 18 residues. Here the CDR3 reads CASSSPGLAYGRTYEQYF. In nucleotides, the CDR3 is TGTGCCAGCAGCTCCCCGGGACTAGCGTACGGTCGAACCTACGAGCAGTACTTC.

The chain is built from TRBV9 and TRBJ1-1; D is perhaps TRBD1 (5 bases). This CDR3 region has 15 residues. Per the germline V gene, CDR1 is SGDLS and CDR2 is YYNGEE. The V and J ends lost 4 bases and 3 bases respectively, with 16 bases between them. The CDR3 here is CASSFGQTGYTEAFF. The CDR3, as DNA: TGTGCCAGCAGCTTCGGACAAACCGGGTACACTGAAGCTTTCTTT.

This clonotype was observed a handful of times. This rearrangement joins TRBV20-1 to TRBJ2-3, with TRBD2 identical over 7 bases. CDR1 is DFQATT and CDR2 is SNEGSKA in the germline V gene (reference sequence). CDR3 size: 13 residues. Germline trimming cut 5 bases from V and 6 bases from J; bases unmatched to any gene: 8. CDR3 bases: TGCAGTGCTCAGGGACTACCTACCGATACGCAGTATTTT. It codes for CSAQGLPTDTQYF.

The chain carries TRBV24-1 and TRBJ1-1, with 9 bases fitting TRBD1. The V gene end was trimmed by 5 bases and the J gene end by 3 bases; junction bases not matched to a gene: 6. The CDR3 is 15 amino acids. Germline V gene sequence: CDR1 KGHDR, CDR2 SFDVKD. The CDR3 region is CATSGYRGRDTEAFF. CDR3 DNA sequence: TGTGCCACCAGTGGATACAGGGGGCGCGACACTGAAGCTTTCTTT.

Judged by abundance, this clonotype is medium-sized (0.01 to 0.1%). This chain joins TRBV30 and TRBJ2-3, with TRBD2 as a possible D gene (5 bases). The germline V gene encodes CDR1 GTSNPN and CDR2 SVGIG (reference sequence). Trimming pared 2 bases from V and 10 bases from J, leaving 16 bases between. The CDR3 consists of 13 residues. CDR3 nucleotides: TGTGCCTGGAGTAAAGGACTGGGGAACGCGCAGTATTTT. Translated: CAWSKGLGNAQYF.

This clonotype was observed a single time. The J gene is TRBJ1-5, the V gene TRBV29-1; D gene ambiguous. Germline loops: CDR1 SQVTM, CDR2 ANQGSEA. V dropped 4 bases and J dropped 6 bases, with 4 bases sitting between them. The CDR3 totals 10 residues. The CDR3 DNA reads TGCAGCGTTGGGACTCAGCCCCAGCATTTT. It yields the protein CSVGTQPQHF.

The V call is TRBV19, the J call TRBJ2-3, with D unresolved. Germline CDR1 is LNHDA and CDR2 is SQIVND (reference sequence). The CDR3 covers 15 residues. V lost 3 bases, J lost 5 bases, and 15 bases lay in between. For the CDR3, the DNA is TGTGCCAGTAGTATCGCGGTGGGTGCGGTAGATACGCAGTATTTT. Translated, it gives CASSIAVGAVDTQYF.

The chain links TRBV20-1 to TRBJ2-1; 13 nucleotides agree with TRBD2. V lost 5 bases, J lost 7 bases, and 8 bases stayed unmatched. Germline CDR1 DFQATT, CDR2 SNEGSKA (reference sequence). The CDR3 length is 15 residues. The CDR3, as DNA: TGCAGTGCTTCCACTAGCGGGAGGGTGGTGAATGAGCAGTTCTTC. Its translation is CSASTSGRVVNEQFF.

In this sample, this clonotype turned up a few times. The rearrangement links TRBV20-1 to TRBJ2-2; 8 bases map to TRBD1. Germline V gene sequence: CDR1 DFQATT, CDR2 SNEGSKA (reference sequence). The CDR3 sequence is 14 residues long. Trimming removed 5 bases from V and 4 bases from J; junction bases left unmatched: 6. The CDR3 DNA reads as TGCAGTGCTGACGGACAGGGTTCCACCGGGGAGCTGTTTTTT. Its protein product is CSADGQGSTGELFF.

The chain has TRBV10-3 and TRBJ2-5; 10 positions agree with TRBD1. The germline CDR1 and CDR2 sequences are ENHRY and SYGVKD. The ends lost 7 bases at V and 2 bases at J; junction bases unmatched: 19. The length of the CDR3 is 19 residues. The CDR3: CAINIDRGRGRGGQETQYF. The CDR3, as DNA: TGTGCCATCAACATTGACAGGGGGCGAGGCAGGGGCGGACAAGAGACCCAGTACTTC.

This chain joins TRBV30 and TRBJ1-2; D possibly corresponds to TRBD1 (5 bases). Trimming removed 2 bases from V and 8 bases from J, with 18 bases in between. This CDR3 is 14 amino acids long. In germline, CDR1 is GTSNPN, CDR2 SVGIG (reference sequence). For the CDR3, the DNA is TGTGCCTGGAGTCAAAGCGGGGGAATTGGGGGCTACACCTTC. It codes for CAWSQSGGIGGYTF.

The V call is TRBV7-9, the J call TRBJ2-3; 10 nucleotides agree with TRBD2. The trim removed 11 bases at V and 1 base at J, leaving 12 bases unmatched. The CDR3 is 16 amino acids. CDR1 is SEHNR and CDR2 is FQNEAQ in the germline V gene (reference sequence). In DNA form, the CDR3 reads TGTGCCGGAAAGCACCGGACTAGCGGAGGCACAGATACGCAGTATTTT. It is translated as CAGKHRTSGGTDTQYF.